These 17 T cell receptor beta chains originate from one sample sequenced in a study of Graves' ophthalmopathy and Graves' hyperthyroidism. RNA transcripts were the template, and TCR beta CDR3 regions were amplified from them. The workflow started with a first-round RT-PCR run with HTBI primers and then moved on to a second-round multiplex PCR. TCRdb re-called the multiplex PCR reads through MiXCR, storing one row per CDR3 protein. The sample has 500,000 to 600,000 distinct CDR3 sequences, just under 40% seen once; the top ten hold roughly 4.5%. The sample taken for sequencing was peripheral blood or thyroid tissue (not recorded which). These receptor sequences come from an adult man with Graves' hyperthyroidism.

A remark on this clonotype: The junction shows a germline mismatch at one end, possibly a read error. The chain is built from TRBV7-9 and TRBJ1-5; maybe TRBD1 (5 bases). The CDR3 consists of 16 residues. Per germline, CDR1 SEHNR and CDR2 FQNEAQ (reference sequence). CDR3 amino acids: CASSLRTRYSDQPQHF. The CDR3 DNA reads TGTGCCAGCAGCCTCAGGACAAGATATAGCGATCAGCCCCAGCATTTT.

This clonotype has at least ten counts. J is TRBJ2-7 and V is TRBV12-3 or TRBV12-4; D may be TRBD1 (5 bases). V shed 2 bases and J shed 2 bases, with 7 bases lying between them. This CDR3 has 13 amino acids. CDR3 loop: CASSLYRTYEQYF. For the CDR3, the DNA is TGTGCCAGCAGTTTATACAGGACCTACGAGCAGTACTTC.

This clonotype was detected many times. CDR3 region: CASSLGLQSPRPEAFF. In nucleotides, the CDR3 is TGTGCCAGCAGCTTGGGACTGCAATCACCGCGCCCTGAAGCTTTCTTT. This chain connects TRBV11-2 to TRBJ1-1; perhaps TRBD1 as D (5 bases). V gave up 3 bases and J gave up 6 bases, with 20 bases separating them. This CDR3 is built from 16 residues. Germline CDR1 reads SGHAT; CDR2 reads FQNNGV.

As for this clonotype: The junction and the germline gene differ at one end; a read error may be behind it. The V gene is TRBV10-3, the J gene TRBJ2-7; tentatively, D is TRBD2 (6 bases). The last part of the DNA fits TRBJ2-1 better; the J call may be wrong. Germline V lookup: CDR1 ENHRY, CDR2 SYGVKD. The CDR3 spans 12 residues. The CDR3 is CASSYLASEQFF. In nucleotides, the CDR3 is TGTGCCAGCAGTTATCTAGCGTCTGAGCAGTTCTTC.

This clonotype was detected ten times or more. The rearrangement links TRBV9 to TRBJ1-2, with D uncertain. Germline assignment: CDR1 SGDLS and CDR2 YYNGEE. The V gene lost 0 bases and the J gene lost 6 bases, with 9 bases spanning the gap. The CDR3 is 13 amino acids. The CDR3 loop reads CASSVALSDGYTF. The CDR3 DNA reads TGTGCCAGCAGCGTAGCTTTATCAGATGGCTACACCTTC.

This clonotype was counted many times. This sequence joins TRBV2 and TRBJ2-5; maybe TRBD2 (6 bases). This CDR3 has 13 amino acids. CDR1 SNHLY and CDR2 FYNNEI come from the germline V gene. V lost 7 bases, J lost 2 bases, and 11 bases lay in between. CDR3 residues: CASTSDLQETQYF. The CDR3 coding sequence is TGTGCCAGCACTAGCGACCTGCAAGAGACCCAGTACTTC.

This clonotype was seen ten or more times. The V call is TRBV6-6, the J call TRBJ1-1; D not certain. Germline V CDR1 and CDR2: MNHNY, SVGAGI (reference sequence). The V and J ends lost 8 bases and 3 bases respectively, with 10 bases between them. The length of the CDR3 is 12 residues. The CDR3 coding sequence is TGTGCCAGCCTTCAAGTGGACACTGAAGCTTTCTTT. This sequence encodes CASLQVDTEAFF.

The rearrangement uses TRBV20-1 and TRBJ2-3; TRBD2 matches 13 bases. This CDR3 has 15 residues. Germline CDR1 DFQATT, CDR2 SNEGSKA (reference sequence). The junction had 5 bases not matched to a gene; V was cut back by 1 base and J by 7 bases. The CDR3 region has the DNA TGCAGTGCTAGAGGACTAGCGGGGGGTTCAAATACGCAGTATTTT. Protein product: CSARGLAGGSNTQYF.

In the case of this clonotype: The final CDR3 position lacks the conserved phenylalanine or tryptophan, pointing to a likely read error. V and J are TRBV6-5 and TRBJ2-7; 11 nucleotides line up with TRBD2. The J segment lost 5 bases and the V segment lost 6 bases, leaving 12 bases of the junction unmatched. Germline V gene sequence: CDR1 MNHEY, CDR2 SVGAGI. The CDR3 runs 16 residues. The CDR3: CASSDILAGAAHEQYL. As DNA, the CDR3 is TGTGCCAGCAGCGACATACTAGCGGGAGCGGCCCACGAGCAGTACCTC.

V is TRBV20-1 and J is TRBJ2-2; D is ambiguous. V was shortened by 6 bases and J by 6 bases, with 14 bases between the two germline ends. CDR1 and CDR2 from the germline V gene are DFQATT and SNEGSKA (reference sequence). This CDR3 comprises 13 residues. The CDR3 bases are TGCAGTGCCCGGCCCCATGGGGCCGGGGAGCTGTTTTTT. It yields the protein CSARPHGAGELFF.

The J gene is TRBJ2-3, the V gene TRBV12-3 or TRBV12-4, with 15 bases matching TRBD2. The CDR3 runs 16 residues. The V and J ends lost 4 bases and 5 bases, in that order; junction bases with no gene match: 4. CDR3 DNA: TGTGCCAGCAGTTCGAGGACTAGCGGGAGGGGAGATACGCAGTATTTT. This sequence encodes CASSSRTSGRGDTQYF.

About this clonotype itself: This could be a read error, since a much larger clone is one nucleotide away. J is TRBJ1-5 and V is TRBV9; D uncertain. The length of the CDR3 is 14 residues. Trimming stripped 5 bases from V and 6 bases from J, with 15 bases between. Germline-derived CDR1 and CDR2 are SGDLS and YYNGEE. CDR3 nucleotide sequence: TGTGCCAGCAGTTACGCCCCGGGGATTCAGCCCCAGCATTTT. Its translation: CASSYAPGIQPQHF.

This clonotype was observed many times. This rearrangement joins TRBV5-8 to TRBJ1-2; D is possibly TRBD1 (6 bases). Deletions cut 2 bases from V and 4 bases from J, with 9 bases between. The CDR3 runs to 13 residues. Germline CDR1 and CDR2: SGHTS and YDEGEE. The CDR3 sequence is CASSFTGPYGYTF. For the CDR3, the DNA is TGTGCCAGCAGCTTTACAGGGCCCTATGGCTACACCTTC.

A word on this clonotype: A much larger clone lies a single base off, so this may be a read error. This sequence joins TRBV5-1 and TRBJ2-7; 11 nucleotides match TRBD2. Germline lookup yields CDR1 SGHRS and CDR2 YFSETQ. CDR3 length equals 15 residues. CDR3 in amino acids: CTSSDTLAGEYEQYF. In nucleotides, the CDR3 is TGCACCAGCAGCGATACACTAGCGGGAGAGTACGAGCAGTACTTC.

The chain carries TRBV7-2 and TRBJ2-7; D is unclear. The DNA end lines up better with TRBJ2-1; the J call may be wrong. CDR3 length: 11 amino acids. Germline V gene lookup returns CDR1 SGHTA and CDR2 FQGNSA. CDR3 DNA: TGTGCCAGCAGCCAAGTAAATGAGCAGTTCTTC. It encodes CASSQVNEQFF.

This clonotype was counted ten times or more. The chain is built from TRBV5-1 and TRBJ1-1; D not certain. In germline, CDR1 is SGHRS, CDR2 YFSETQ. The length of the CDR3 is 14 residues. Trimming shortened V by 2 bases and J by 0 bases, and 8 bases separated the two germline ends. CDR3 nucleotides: TGCGCCAGCAGCTTAAACAGCTTGAACACTGAAGCTTTCTTT. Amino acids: CASSLNSLNTEAFF.

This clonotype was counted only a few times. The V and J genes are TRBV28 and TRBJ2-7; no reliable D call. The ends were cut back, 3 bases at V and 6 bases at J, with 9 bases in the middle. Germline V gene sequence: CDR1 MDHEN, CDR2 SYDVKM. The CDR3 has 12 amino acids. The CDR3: CASSFSRSEQYF. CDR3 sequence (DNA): TGTGCCAGCAGTTTTTCGCGTTCCGAGCAGTACTTC.